Following are 14 T cell receptor beta chains from one sample sequenced in a study of blood T cell repertoires in COVID-19. Sequencing used immunoSEQ multiplex PCR; TCRdb keeps in-frame clones, though not all of them. The sample holds a few hundred thousand clones, around 87% seen once. Sequencing input: peripheral blood. Receptors originate from a woman aged 60 to 75 with COVID-19, enrolled during active disease.

This clone appeared a single time. V gene TRBV20-1 combines with J gene TRBJ2-7; the match to TRBD2 covers 7 bases. From germline, CDR1 is DFQATT and CDR2 SNEGSKA (reference sequence). The V and J ends lost 3 bases and 4 bases, in that order; junction bases with no gene match: 9. The CDR3 is 14 residues long. CDR3 loop: CSASLDSGPYEQYF. As DNA, the CDR3 is TGCAGTGCTAGTTTGGATAGCGGGCCGTACGAGCAGTACTTC.

This clone was counted once. The chain carries TRBV27 and TRBJ1-2; perhaps TRBD1 as D (6 bases). Germline CDR1 MNHEY, CDR2 SMNVEV (reference sequence). The CDR3 extends over 13 amino acids. Trimming took 8 bases from V and 2 from J, leaving 12 bases between them. The CDR3 spells CASADRRNYGYTF. The CDR3 DNA is TGTGCCAGCGCCGACAGGCGAAACTATGGCTACACCTTC.

The count of this clone is one. This chain uses TRBV9 with TRBJ2-1; 12 positions match TRBD2. The CDR3 spans 18 residues. The V segment lost 5 bases and the J segment 8 bases; nucleotides outside the gene matches: 17. Germline CDR1 reads SGDLS; CDR2 reads YYNGEE. CDR3: CASRIRGLAGRSADEQFF. CDR3 in DNA: TGTGCCAGCAGGATCAGAGGACTAGCGGGGAGGTCCGCCGATGAGCAGTTCTTC.

The J gene is TRBJ2-1, the V gene TRBV27; 7 bases are a match to TRBD1. J was trimmed by 8 bases and V by 5 bases; bases with no gene match: 9. Per germline, CDR1 MNHEY and CDR2 SMNVEV (reference sequence). The CDR3 covers 14 residues. CDR3 in DNA: TGTGCCAGCAGTCCAAGGGGGCTCAGCGATGAGCAGTTCTTC. Its translation is CASSPRGLSDEQFF.

This clone was seen a few times. The chain uses TRBV20-1 and TRBJ2-3; TRBD2 matches at 8 bases. Trimming removed 3 bases from V and 4 bases from J; junction bases left unmatched: 9. This CDR3 spans 15 amino acids. Germline-derived CDR1 and CDR2 are DFQATT and SNEGSKA (reference sequence). In DNA, the CDR3 is TGCAGTGCTAGTTGGTCGAGCGGGAGTTCAGATACGCAGTATTTT. Protein sequence: CSASWSSGSSDTQYF.

The chain employs TRBV7-2 and TRBJ2-3; 7 positions agree with TRBD2. The CDR3 runs to 15 residues. The trim removed 5 bases at V and 6 bases at J, leaving 11 bases unmatched. Germline V gene lookup returns CDR1 SGHTA and CDR2 FQGNSA. In nucleotides, the CDR3 is TGTGCCAGCAGCCTAGTGGGGGAGGGGTCTGATACGCAGTATTTT. Residues: CASSLVGEGSDTQYF.

The CDR3 loop reads CASSQVQAGPHEQYF. In DNA, the CDR3 is TGTGCCAGCAGCCAAGTGCAGGCTGGGCCCCACGAGCAGTACTTC. The chain combines TRBV4-2 with TRBJ2-7; D is uncertain. Germline V lookup: CDR1 LGHNA, CDR2 YNFKEQ. The ends were cut back, 1 base at V and 5 bases at J, with 15 bases in the middle. This CDR3 has 15 residues.

This sequence joins TRBV7-9 and TRBJ1-1, with unresolved D. The CDR3 has 15 amino acids. The germline V gene encodes CDR1 SEHNR and CDR2 FQNEAQ (reference sequence). Trimming took 5 bases from V and 5 from J, leaving 18 bases between them. CDR3 residues: CASSPPPDGRTEAFF. The CDR3 coding sequence is TGTGCCAGCAGCCCTCCCCCGGACGGGAGAACTGAAGCTTTCTTT.

The rearrangement links TRBV27 to TRBJ2-7; no reliable D call. The CDR3 has 12 amino acids. The germline gives CDR1 MNHEY, CDR2 SMNVEV (reference sequence). V was cut by 8 bases and J by 0 bases, with 8 bases left in between. CDR3 in DNA: TGTGCCAGCGAAGCGTCCTCCTACGAGCAGTACTTC. It is translated as CASEASSYEQYF.

This clone was found once. The chain combines TRBV27 with TRBJ2-7; D call uncertain. V dropped 2 bases and J dropped 3 bases, with 14 bases sitting between them. The CDR3 is 15 amino acids. Germline assignment: CDR1 MNHEY and CDR2 SMNVEV (reference sequence). This CDR3 reads CASSLGDSPRYEQYF. CDR3 in DNA: TGTGCCAGCAGTTTAGGTGACTCCCCCCGCTACGAGCAGTACTTC.

V is TRBV6-5 and J is TRBJ2-1, with TRBD2 matching over 11 bases. The CDR3 loop spans 15 amino acids. After removal of 5 bases from V and 7 bases from J, the junction contained 7 bases not matched to a gene. The germline gives CDR1 MNHEY, CDR2 SVGAGI. In nucleotides, the CDR3 is TGTGCCAGCAGTCAACTAGCGGGAGTAACAAATGAGCAGTTCTTC. Its protein product is CASSQLAGVTNEQFF.

The chain joins TRBV19 to TRBJ2-7; TRBD1 might be the D (6 bases). CDR3 length: 11 amino acids. The germline gives CDR1 LNHDA, CDR2 SQIVND (reference sequence). Trimming left V 4 bases short and J 9 bases short, with 10 bases between. The CDR3 loop reads CASSTGARQYF. The CDR3 nucleotides read TGTGCCAGTAGTACAGGGGCACGGCAGTACTTC.

J is TRBJ2-7 and V is TRBV10-3, with 11 bases aligning to TRBD2. After removal of 4 bases from V and 4 bases from J, the junction contained 6 bases not matched to a gene. This CDR3 region has 15 residues. Germline CDR1 reads ENHRY; CDR2 reads SYGVKD. CDR3 sequence (DNA): TGTGCCATCAGTGCATCCGGGACTAGCGGATACGAGCAGTACTTC. Its translation is CAISASGTSGYEQYF.

The chain joins TRBV27 to TRBJ2-7; possible D gene TRBD1, 6 bases. Trimming left V 7 bases short and J 2 bases short, with 15 bases between. This CDR3 comprises 14 residues. CDR1 and CDR2 (germline): MNHEY, SMNVEV (reference sequence). The CDR3 DNA reads as TGTGCCAGCAAGCCGCAGGGGTCGCCCTACGAGCAGTACTTC. It specifies CASKPQGSPYEQYF.